Following are 3 T cell receptor beta chains from one sample sequenced in a study of cytomegalovirus exposure and HLA in healthy donors. Primers for the PCR totalled 60 Vbeta and 13 Jbeta. Profiling relied on immunoSEQ multiplex PCR, and the TCRdb table lists in-frame clones only, not all of them. This sample contains 100,000 to 150,000 clones. Source material: PBMCs. Receptors were obtained from a man aged 40-50 years in good health and CMV-seronegative.

This sequence joins TRBV6-5 and TRBJ2-7; 7 bases match TRBD2. Germline trimming cut 7 bases from V and 12 bases from J; bases unmatched to any gene: 15. Per the germline V gene, CDR1 is MNHEY and CDR2 is SVGAGI. This CDR3 contains 13 residues. The CDR3 spells CASTAPGLLFAYF. CDR3 nucleotide sequence: TGTGCCAGCACCGCGCCGGGACTACTCTTCGCGTACTTC.

The V call is TRBV2, the J call TRBJ2-5; 9 nucleotides line up with TRBD2. Germline lookup yields CDR1 SNHLY and CDR2 FYNNEI. The CDR3 consists of 13 residues. J lost 7 bases, V lost 3 bases, and 3 bases had no gene match. CDR3 DNA sequence: TGTGCCAGCAGTGAGGAAGCGGGAGGGACCCAGTACTTC. It translates to CASSEEAGGTQYF.

The V gene is TRBV2, the J gene TRBJ1-5; D is perhaps TRBD1 (6 bases). Trimming took off 3 bases at V and 5 bases at J, with 8 bases between the two ends. The V gene's germline CDR1 is SNHLY and CDR2 FYNNEI. This CDR3 spans 13 amino acids. The CDR3 DNA sequence: TGTGCCAGCAGTGAGGACAGCCATCAGCCCCAGCATTTT. Its translation is CASSEDSHQPQHF.